The following is a TCR beta chain sequence with its context. These data belong to a study of blood T cell repertoires in COVID-19. Study overall: There were acute and convalescent COVID-19 samples, and they came from the United States, Italy and Spain. T cells, B-cell-depleted T cells, or PBMCs supplied cDNA or gDNA.

In the authors' workflow: Estimation of nucleated cell counts was performed using reference gene primer amplification. Sequencing used immunoSEQ multiplex PCR; TCRdb keeps in-frame clones, though not all of them. V and J calls plus clone size are reproduced from that table; the DNA served to infer D and trimming. The data show roughly 140,000 clones, around 76% seen once. Germline values: CDR1 LNHDA, CDR2 SQIVND (reference sequence). The V end was cut by 11 bases, the J end by 3 bases, with 7 bases between. This CDR3 is built from 10 residues. V usage is TRBV19 and J usage is TRBJ1-2; maybe TRBD1 (5 bases). The sequencing input was peripheral blood. The TCR originated in a man aged 55 to 70 with acute or convalescent COVID-19. In DNA form, the CDR3 reads TGTGCCTCGGGGGACTATGGCTACACCTTC. Its protein product is CASGDYGYTF.